This TCR beta chain comes out of a study of shared clonotypes between healthy human individuals. CDR3 length equals 13 residues. From germline, CDR1 is SGHDT and CDR2 YYEEEE. The junction had 4 bases not matched to a gene; V was cut back by 2 bases and J by 6 bases. A note on this clone: Its cognate antigen is unknown.

TCRdb's copy holds only in-frame clones and misses some; the assay was immunoSEQ multiplex PCR. Of about 980,000 clones in the sample, around three quarters were seen once. General study findings and limits: Relative to their counterparts shared across all four donors, non-shared clonotypes exhibited diminished generation probabilities.

The TCR sequence derives from a man aged 18 to 29 in good health. Material for sequencing was memory CD4+ T cells sorted from blood. The subset: CD45RA-negative fraction. V usage is TRBV5-6 and J usage is TRBJ1-2, with 7 bases fitting TRBD1. The chain's CDR3 is CASSLSGTDGYTF. DNA of the CDR3: TGTGCCAGCAGCTTATCTGGGACAGATGGCTACACCTTC.